These 26 T cell receptor beta chains share one sample of origin, sequenced in a study of shared clonotypes between healthy human individuals. The repertoire was sequenced with immunoSEQ multiplex PCR; TCRdb's copy has only in-frame clones and lacks some. In the table there are 2 million to 3 million clones, around 90% of which are singletons. The sequenced material came from naive CD4+ T cells sorted from blood. The subset denotes: CD45RA+ positively selected. These receptors all come from a man younger than 35 in good health.

The chain links TRBV29-1 to TRBJ2-1, with D maybe TRBD2 (5 bases). The germline V gene encodes CDR1 SQVTM and CDR2 ANQGSEA. Trimming took off 0 bases at V and 7 bases at J, with 7 bases between the two ends. The CDR3 consists of 12 residues. The CDR3 sequence: CSVEERRNEQFF. The CDR3 coding sequence is TGCAGCGTTGAAGAGAGGAGGAATGAGCAGTTCTTC.

Regarding this clone: The sample contains more than one DNA sequence encoding this CDR3. The rearrangement joins TRBV18 to TRBJ2-3; D is unclear. V lost 2 bases and J 3 bases, leaving 6 bases between the germline ends. Per the germline V gene, CDR1 is KGHSH and CDR2 is LQKENI. This CDR3 contains 13 residues. The CDR3 here is CASSPFSTDTQYF. The CDR3 DNA follows: TGTGCCAGCTCACCATTTTCGACAGATACGCAGTATTTT. Full variable domain (rest looked up from reference TRBV18 and TRBJ2-3): NAGVMQNPRHLVRRRGQEARLRCSPMKGHSHVYWYRQLPEEGLKFMVYLQKENIIDESGMPKERFSAEFPKEGPSILRIQQVVRGDSAAYFCASSPFSTDTQYFGPGTRLTVL.

The gene calls are TRBV7-2 and TRBJ2-3; possibly TRBD2 for D (5 bases). Germline V CDR1 and CDR2: SGHTA, FQGNSA. The length of the CDR3 is 14 residues. Trimming pared 11 bases from V and 3 bases from J, leaving 18 bases between. CDR3: CACERYGSTDTQYF. The CDR3 coding sequence is TGTGCCTGTGAGCGGTACGGTAGTACAGATACGCAGTATTTT.

The chain links TRBV7-9 to TRBJ2-6; tentatively, D is TRBD1 (5 bases). Germline V gives CDR1 SEHNR, CDR2 FQNEAQ (reference sequence). The V end lost 6 bases, the J end lost 2 bases, and 20 bases lay between the germline ends. This CDR3 has 18 residues. In nucleotides, the CDR3 is TGTGCCAGCAGTCAACACCATTCCAGGGTTGCTGGGGCCAACGTCCTGACTTTC. Protein: CASSQHHSRVAGANVLTF.

As for this clone: The sample has other DNA sequences that encode this CDR3 too. The genes are TRBV7-9 and TRBJ2-5; no clear D gene. Looked up from germline, CDR1 is SEHNR and CDR2 is FQNEAQ (reference sequence). The CDR3 is 11 residues long. V lost 6 bases and J lost 2, with 4 bases in between. The CDR3 region has the DNA TGTGCCAGCAGTTCTCAAGAGACCCAGTACTTC. This codes for CASSSQETQYF.

The rearrangement links TRBV5-6 to TRBJ2-5, with 8 bases matching TRBD2. The CDR3 sequence is 18 residues long. V lost 0 bases to trimming and J lost 1 base; unmatched junction nucleotides: 11. Per the germline V gene, CDR1 is SGHDT and CDR2 is YYEEEE. The CDR3 is CASSLVVAGLMAQETQYF. For the CDR3, the DNA is TGTGCCAGCAGCTTGGTGGTAGCGGGACTGATGGCCCAAGAGACCCAGTACTTC.

The DNA for the CDR3 is TGTGCCAGTAGTCTCCGGACAAACTACGAGCAGTACTTC. Encoded protein: CASSLRTNYEQYF. The genes are TRBV19 and TRBJ2-7; a possible D gene is TRBD1 (5 bases). The CDR3 extends over 13 amino acids. V shed 5 bases and J shed 3 bases, with 11 bases lying between them. The germline CDR1 and CDR2 sequences are LNHDA and SQIVND (reference sequence). Complete variable domain (other parts from reference TRBV19 and TRBJ2-7): DGGITQSPKYLFRKEGQNVTLSCEQNLNHDAMYWYRQDPGQGLRLIYYSQIVNDFQKGDIAEGYSVSREKKESFPLTVTSAQKNPTAFYLCASSLRTNYEQYFGPGTRLTVT.

This chain uses TRBV5-1 with TRBJ2-5; weak D call: TRBD1 (5 bases). CDR3 length equals 14 residues. V lost 4 bases, J lost 1 base, and 11 bases lay in between. Germline V gene lookup returns CDR1 SGHRS and CDR2 YFSETQ. The CDR3, as DNA: TGCGCCAGCAGCCGCTTGACAGTCCAAGAGACCCAGTACTTC. It codes for CASSRLTVQETQYF.

A word on this clone: Additional DNA sequences in this sample encode the identical CDR3. CDR3 in amino acids: CASSYSGATEAFF. CDR3 nucleotide sequence: TGTGCCAGCAGTTATTCAGGGGCCACTGAAGCTTTCTTT. The genes are TRBV6-5 and TRBJ1-1; possibly TRBD1 for D (6 bases). CDR1 is MNHEY, CDR2 SVGAGI, per germline. Trimming left V 3 bases short and J 4 bases short, with 9 bases between. The CDR3 extends over 13 amino acids.

The chain has TRBV19 and TRBJ1-5; D remains ambiguous. Deletions cut 9 bases from V and 0 bases from J, with 9 bases between. CDR3 length: 13 residues. Germline CDR1 is LNHDA and CDR2 is SQIVND (reference sequence). This CDR3 reads CASTWNSNQPQHF. The CDR3 coding sequence is TGTGCCAGCACATGGAATAGCAATCAGCCCCAGCATTTT. The entire variable domain, with the rest obtained from reference TRBV19 and TRBJ1-5, is as follows: DGGITQSPKYLFRKEGQNVTLSCEQNLNHDAMYWYRQDPGQGLRLIYYSQIVNDFQKGDIAEGYSVSREKKESFPLTVTSAQKNPTAFYLCASTWNSNQPQHFGDGTRLSIL.

The J gene is TRBJ1-5, the V gene TRBV4-3, with D unresolved. The V end lost 1 base, the J end lost 0 bases, and 7 bases lay between the germline ends. The germline CDR1 and CDR2 sequences are LGHNA and YSLEER. The CDR3 spans 15 residues. As DNA, the CDR3 is TGCGCCAGCAGCCAAGTATTTGGTAGCAATCAGCCCCAGCATTTT. Protein sequence: CASSQVFGSNQPQHF.

V usage is TRBV5-1 and J usage is TRBJ2-5; 10 nucleotides line up with TRBD2. Unmatched junction bases numbered 3, after V lost 2 bases and J lost 5 bases. The length of the CDR3 is 14 residues. The germline gives CDR1 SGHRS, CDR2 YFSETQ. The CDR3 DNA sequence: TGCGCCAGCAGCTTTACTAGCGGGATTGAGACCCAGTACTTC. It is translated as CASSFTSGIETQYF.

V usage is TRBV10-3 and J usage is TRBJ2-7; 11 bases are a match to TRBD2. The ends lost 6 bases at V and 5 bases at J; junction bases unmatched: 18. This CDR3 is built from 18 residues. CDR1 is ENHRY, CDR2 SYGVKD, per germline. CDR3 in amino acids: CAIRPTDEVLAGADEQYF. CDR3 nucleotides: TGTGCCATCAGGCCGACAGATGAAGTACTAGCGGGAGCTGACGAGCAGTACTTC.

Regarding this clone: Other DNA sequences in the sample encode the same CDR3. This chain connects TRBV5-1 to TRBJ1-2; the D is unclear. Germline V gene sequence: CDR1 SGHRS, CDR2 YFSETQ. This CDR3 spans 12 amino acids. Trimming removed 4 bases from V and 4 bases from J, with 8 bases in between. The CDR3 reads CASSPDSYGYTF. The CDR3 region has the DNA TGCGCCAGCAGCCCGGACTCCTATGGCTACACCTTC. The full variable domain, rest sourced from reference TRBV5-1 and TRBJ1-2, is KAGVTQTPRYLIKTRGQQVTLSCSPISGHRSVSWYQQTPGQGLQFLFEYFSETQRNKGNFPGRFSGRQFSNSRSEMNVSTLELGDSALYLCASSPDSYGYTFGSGTRLTVV.

V is TRBV15 and J is TRBJ2-1; D assignment may be TRBD1 or TRBD2 (5 bases each). The CDR3 has 15 residues. The germline CDR1 and CDR2 sequences are LNHNV and YYDKDF (reference sequence). With 4 bases removed from V and 1 base from J, the gap between germline ends came to 11 bases. CDR3 in DNA: TGTGCCACCAGCACTCGGGACCGATCCTACAATGAGCAGTTCTTC. Amino acid sequence: CATSTRDRSYNEQFF.

The gene calls are TRBV6-1 and TRBJ2-2; TRBD1 agrees at 7 bases. Germline lookup yields CDR1 MNHNS and CDR2 SASEGT. With V trimmed by 5 bases and J by 4 bases, 7 bases remained unmatched. This CDR3 region has 15 residues. CDR3 loop: CASSKTRGPTGELFF. The CDR3 bases are TGTGCCAGCAGTAAGACGAGGGGGCCCACCGGGGAGCTGTTTTTT.

The CDR3 DNA is TGTGCCAGCAGTGAATTTAGTTGGGGGAACACTGAAGCTTTCTTT. It encodes CASSEFSWGNTEAFF. This chain joins TRBV6-1 and TRBJ1-1; D is uncertain. Per germline, CDR1 MNHNS and CDR2 SASEGT. CDR3 length: 15 amino acids. V was trimmed by 2 bases and J by 1 base, leaving 11 bases between them.

The rearrangement joins TRBV5-6 to TRBJ2-5; tentative D call: TRBD1 (5 bases). Germline CDR1 reads SGHDT; CDR2 reads YYEEEE. This CDR3 contains 15 residues. V lost 1 base and J lost 3, with 13 bases in between. The CDR3 reads CASSLTGGSEETQYF. The CDR3 coding sequence is TGTGCCAGCAGCTTGACAGGTGGAAGTGAAGAGACCCAGTACTTC.

The chain uses TRBV7-9 and TRBJ2-2; D possibly matches TRBD1 or TRBD2 (5 bases each). The germline gives CDR1 SEHNR, CDR2 FQNEAQ (reference sequence). Trimming left V 6 bases short and J 2 bases short, with 19 bases between. CDR3 size: 17 residues. CDR3 residues: CASSRNLGRPNTGELFF. The CDR3 bases are TGTGCCAGCAGTCGAAACCTGGGACGACCTAACACCGGGGAGCTGTTTTTT.

The rearrangement joins TRBV28 to TRBJ2-3; the D is unclear. CDR1 MDHEN and CDR2 SYDVKM come from the germline V gene. Trimming took 5 bases from V and 7 from J, leaving 13 bases between them. The CDR3 is 13 amino acids. The CDR3 is CASSATSGYTQYF. CDR3 in DNA: TGTGCCAGCAGTGCTACGTCCGGCTATACGCAGTATTTT. Combining the CDR3 with reference TRBV28 and TRBJ2-3 gives the whole variable domain DVKVTQSSRYLVKRTGEKVFLECVQDMDHENMFWYRQDPGLGLRLIYFSYDVKMKEKGDIPEGYSVSREKKERFSLILESASTNQTSMYLCASSATSGYTQYFGPGTRLTVL.

J is TRBJ1-2 and V is TRBV6-5; D call uncertain. Trimming pared 2 bases from V and 5 bases from J, leaving 15 bases between. Germline lookup yields CDR1 MNHEY and CDR2 SVGAGI. The CDR3 has 15 residues. CDR3 sequence reads: CASSYEWAGIYGYTF. The CDR3 DNA reads as TGTGCCAGCAGTTACGAATGGGCAGGAATATATGGCTACACCTTC.

The chain recombines TRBV11-1 with TRBJ2-7; D uncertain. The CDR3 sequence is 13 residues long. The V and J ends lost 1 base and 0 bases respectively, with 4 bases between them. Germline CDR1 is SGHAT and CDR2 is FQDESV (reference sequence). As DNA, the CDR3 is TGTGCCAGCAGCTTAGTTAACTCCTACGAGCAGTACTTC. This codes for CASSLVNSYEQYF.

The V gene is TRBV6-4, the J gene TRBJ2-1; 11 bases map to TRBD2. This CDR3 comprises 20 residues. Germline lookup yields CDR1 MRHNA and CDR2 SNTAGT. V was pared by 4 bases and J by 3 bases, with 17 bases of the junction left unmatched. This CDR3 reads CASSAKRASGGNADYNEQFF. The CDR3 nucleotides read TGTGCCAGCAGTGCCAAGCGGGCTAGCGGGGGGAACGCGGACTACAATGAGCAGTTCTTC.

Worth noting for this clone: Other nucleotide sequences from this sample produce the same CDR3. The rearrangement uses TRBV4-3 and TRBJ2-3; D gene uncertain. Germline V gene sequence: CDR1 LGHNA, CDR2 YSLEER. CDR3 length: 15 amino acids. V was cut by 0 bases and J by 0 bases, with 7 bases left in between. The CDR3 nucleotides are TGCGCCAGCAGCCAAGATAGGCGGAGCACAGATACGCAGTATTTT. Translation gives CASSQDRRSTDTQYF.

This rearrangement joins TRBV28 to TRBJ1-1, with D possibly being TRBD1 (5 bases). V lost 2 bases to trimming and J lost 10 bases, with 8 bases between them. Germline CDR1 MDHEN, CDR2 SYDVKM. The CDR3 runs to 11 residues. CDR3 region: CASSLGGVAFF. In DNA form, the CDR3 reads TGTGCCAGCAGTTTAGGGGGGGTAGCTTTCTTT.

The chain carries TRBV4-3 and TRBJ1-5, with TRBD1 as a possible D gene (6 bases). The CDR3 totals 18 residues. Trimming removed 0 bases at V and 0 bases at J, with 15 bases between. Germline V gives CDR1 LGHNA, CDR2 YSLEER. The DNA for the CDR3 is TGCGCCAGCAGCCAAGAAGTGGGCAGGGGATATAGCAATCAGCCCCAGCATTTT. Translated: CASSQEVGRGYSNQPQHF.